The T cell receptor (beta chain) described here comes from a study of regulatory T cells in long-lasting Graves disease. This clonotype turned up a few times. Antigen: not known. Germline CDR1 reads SEHNR; CDR2 reads FQNEAQ (reference sequence). J gave up 10 bases and V 1 base, and 6 bases lay outside the gene matches. The CDR3 length is 16 residues. Whole-study findings and limits: Persistent patients shared more public clonotypes (over 2,500) than new patients (about 1,000).

The authors built TCR beta libraries using iRepertoire HTBI primers and Arm-PCR of CDR3 regions. MiXCR, run by TCRdb on the multiplex PCR reads, gives a single entry per CDR3 protein. The data show 450,000 to 500,000 distinct CDR3 sequences, 15% to 20% seen once. Regarding time point: newly diagnosed GD, antithyroid drugs for less than 3 months. Generation of the TCR library employed RNA extracted from PBMCs. These data are also associated with another study on T cells in Graves' hyperthyroidism and ophthalmopathy. This second study says: It was considered stable Graves' hyperthyroidism when ophthalmopathy did not progress within 18 months. Diagnostic assessment was based on clinical symptoms, serum thyroxine and TRAb, thyroid ultrasound and orbital computed tomography. HTBI primers were used for first-round RT-PCR of the TCR CDR3.

This TCR was recovered from a middle-aged man with Graves disease. Material: peripheral blood mononuclear cells (PBMCs), obtained at new diagnosis, from a patient treated with antithyroid drugs. The rearrangement links TRBV7-9 to TRBJ1-6, with 11 bases fitting TRBD1. The CDR3: CASSLVGQGARSPLHF. In DNA, the CDR3 is TGTGCCAGCAGCTTAGTAGGACAGGGGGCGCGGTCACCCCTCCACTTT.